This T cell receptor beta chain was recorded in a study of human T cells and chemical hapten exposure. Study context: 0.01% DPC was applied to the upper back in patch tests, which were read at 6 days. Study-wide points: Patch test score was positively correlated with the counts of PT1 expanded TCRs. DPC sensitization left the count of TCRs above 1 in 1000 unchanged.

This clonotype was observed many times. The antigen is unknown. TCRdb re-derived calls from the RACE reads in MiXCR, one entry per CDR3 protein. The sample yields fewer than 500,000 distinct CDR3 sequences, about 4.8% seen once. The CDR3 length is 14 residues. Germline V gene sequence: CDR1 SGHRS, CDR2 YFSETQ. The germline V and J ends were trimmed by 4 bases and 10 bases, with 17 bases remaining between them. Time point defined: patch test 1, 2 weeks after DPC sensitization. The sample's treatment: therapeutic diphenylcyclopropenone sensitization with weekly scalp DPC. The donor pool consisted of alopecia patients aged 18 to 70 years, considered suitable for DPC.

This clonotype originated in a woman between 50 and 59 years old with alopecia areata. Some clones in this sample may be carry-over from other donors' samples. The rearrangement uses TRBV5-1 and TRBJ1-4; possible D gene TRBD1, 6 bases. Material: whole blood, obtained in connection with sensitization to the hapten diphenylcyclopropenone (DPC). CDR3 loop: CASSPGRQETKLFF. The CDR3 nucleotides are TGCGCCAGCAGCCCCGGGCGACAGGAGACAAAACTGTTTTTT. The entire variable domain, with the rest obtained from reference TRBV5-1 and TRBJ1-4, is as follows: KAGVTQTPRYLIKTRGQQVTLSCSPISGHRSVSWYQQTPGQGLQFLFEYFSETQRNKGNFPGRFSGRQFSNSRSEMNVSTLELGDSALYLCASSPGRQETKLFFGSGTQLSVL.